The clone carrying this TCR beta chain was found once. These data come from a study of blood T cell repertoires in COVID-19. Study information: Sites in the United States, Italy and Spain provided acute and convalescent COVID-19 samples.

Trimming removed 3 bases from V and 0 bases from J, with 9 bases in between. Germline CDR1 and CDR2: MDHEN and SYDVKM. The CDR3 has 16 residues. Here immunoSEQ multiplex PCR was the method, and the copy in TCRdb shows in-frame clones only, minus some. The sample has 290,000 or so clones, roughly 80% seen once. The rearrangement links TRBV28 to TRBJ2-6; D is ambiguous. Sequenced: PBMCs or T cells enriched from blood (not recorded which). This receptor was taken from a man aged 40-49 years who had been exposed to COVID-19. The CDR3 DNA is TGTGCCAGCAGTTTCGAGACAATCTCTGGGGCCAACGTCCTGACTTTC. Protein: CASSFETISGANVLTF.